This record concerns one TCR beta chain sequence. Germline CDR1 SGHTA, CDR2 FQGNSA. The CDR3 extends over 14 amino acids. Trimming shortened V by 6 bases and J by 8 bases, and 16 bases separated the two germline ends. Every sample yielded at least 6.5 million isolated PBMCs. The data originate from a study of blood T cells in healthy people across ages. Combining a sample-barcoded 5' primer with a J-beta primer mix, a second PCR ran for about 6 to 12 cycles. Each CDR3 protein gets one entry after TCRdb re-called the 5' RACE reads with MiXCR. The top ten clones hold roughly 8% of a sample with 1.5 million to 2 million distinct CDR3 sequences, 28% of them seen once.

Sequences were obtained from blood. This sequence was found in a woman in her twenties or thirties in good health. J is TRBJ1-4 and V is TRBV7-2, with a weak D call TRBD1 (6 bases). The CDR3 region is CASSHGKGGEKLFF. The CDR3 nucleotides are TGTGCCAGCAGTCATGGGAAAGGGGGAGAAAAACTGTTTTTT.